At least ten counts were recorded for the clone carrying this T cell receptor (beta chain). What it binds is unknown. With V trimmed by 4 bases and J by 3 bases, 6 bases remained unmatched. This CDR3 contains 14 residues. These data belong to a study of CD8 T cells in ankylosing spondylitis. Regarding the study as a whole: Both synovial fluid and blood in reactive arthritis had previously been reported to carry some motif variants.

One entry per CDR3 protein results from TCRdb running MiXCR on the 5' RACE reads. The sample lists around 150,000 distinct CDR3 sequences; around a tenth were seen once. This clonotype was obtained from a male donor with ankylosing spondylitis or in good health (not recorded which). Specimen: blood, either unsorted or a sorted T cell fraction (not recorded which). This chain joins TRBV12-3 or TRBV12-4 and TRBJ2-7; 7 nucleotides match TRBD1. In DNA, the CDR3 is TGTGCCAGCAGTTACAGGGGATTAGGCTACGAGCAGTACTTC. Its protein is CASSYRGLGYEQYF.